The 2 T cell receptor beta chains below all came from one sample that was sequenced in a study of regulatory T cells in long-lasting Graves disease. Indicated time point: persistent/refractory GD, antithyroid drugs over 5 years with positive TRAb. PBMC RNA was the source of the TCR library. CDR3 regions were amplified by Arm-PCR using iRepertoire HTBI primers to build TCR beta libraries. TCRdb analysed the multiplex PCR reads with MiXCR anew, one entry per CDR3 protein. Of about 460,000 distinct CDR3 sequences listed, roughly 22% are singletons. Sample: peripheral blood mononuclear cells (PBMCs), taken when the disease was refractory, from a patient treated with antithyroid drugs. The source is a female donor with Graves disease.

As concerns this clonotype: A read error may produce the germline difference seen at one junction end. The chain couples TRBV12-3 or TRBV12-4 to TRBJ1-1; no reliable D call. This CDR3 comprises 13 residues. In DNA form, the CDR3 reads TGTGTCAGCAGTTTAGACTCGAACACTGAAGCTTTCTTT. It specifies CVSSLDSNTEAFF.

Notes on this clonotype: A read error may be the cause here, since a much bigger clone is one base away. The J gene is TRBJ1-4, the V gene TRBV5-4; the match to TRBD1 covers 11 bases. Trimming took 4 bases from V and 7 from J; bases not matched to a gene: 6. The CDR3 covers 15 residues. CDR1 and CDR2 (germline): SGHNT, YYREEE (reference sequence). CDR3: CASSPTGTGGEKLFF. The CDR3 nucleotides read TGTGCCAGCAGCCCCACCGGGACAGGGGGTGAAAAACTGTTTTTT.